The clone carrying this T cell receptor beta chain was observed a handful of times. These data come from a study of T cells after yellow fever vaccination. CDR1 and CDR2 (germline): SGHRS, YFSETQ. The J segment lost 3 bases and the V segment lost 4 bases, leaving 8 bases of the junction unmatched. The CDR3 extends over 15 amino acids. Each CDR3 protein gets one entry after TCRdb re-called the 5' RACE reads with MiXCR. Of 450,000 to 650,000 distinct CDR3 sequences in the sample, about 13% were seen once. The chain has TRBV5-1 and TRBJ2-3; TRBD1 agrees at 7 bases. Sample: PBMCs, taken on the day of the yellow fever booster vaccination. The clonotype originates from a man younger than 40 who received the YFV17D yellow fever vaccine. DNA of the CDR3: TGCGCCAGCAGCCGAATACAGGGGAATACAGATACGCAGTATTTT. Its protein product is CASSRIQGNTDTQYF. The whole variable domain, filled in from reference TRBV5-1 and TRBJ2-3, reads KAGVTQTPRYLIKTRGQQVTLSCSPISGHRSVSWYQQTPGQGLQFLFEYFSETQRNKGNFPGRFSGRQFSNSRSEMNVSTLELGDSALYLCASSRIQGNTDTQYFGPGTRLTVL.